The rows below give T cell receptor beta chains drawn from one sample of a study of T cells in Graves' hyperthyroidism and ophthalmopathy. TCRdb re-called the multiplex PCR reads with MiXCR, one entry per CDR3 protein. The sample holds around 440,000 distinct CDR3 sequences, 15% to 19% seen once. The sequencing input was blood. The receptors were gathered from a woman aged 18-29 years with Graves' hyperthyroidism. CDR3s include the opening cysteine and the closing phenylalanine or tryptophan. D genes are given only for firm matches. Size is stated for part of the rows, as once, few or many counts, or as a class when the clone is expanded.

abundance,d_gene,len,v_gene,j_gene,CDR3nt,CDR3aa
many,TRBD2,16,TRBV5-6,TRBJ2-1,TGTGCCAGCAGCTTTCTCCGCGGGAGAAATGACCATGAGCAGTTCTTC,CASSFLRGRNDHEQFF
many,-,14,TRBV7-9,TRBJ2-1,TGTGCCAGCACCGTCGGCACGCCCCCCAATGAGCAGTTCTTC,CASTVGTPPNEQFF
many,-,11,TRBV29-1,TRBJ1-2,TGCAGCGTTGTCCGGTTCGACGGCTACACCTTC,CSVVRFDGYTF
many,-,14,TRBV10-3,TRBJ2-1,TGTGCCATCAGCATCGGTCTCACTTACAATGAGCAGTTCTTC,CAISIGLTYNEQFF
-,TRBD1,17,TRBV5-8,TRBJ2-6,TGTGCCAGCAGCGGGGGGGACAGGGTGAATGGGGCCAACGTCCTGACTTTC,CASSGGDRVNGANVLTF
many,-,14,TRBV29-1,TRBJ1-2,TGCAGCGTAGAGAGTGGGGCAGCTAACTATGGCTACACCTTC,CSVESGAANYGYTF
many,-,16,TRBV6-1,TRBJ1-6,TGTGCCAGCAGTGAATGGTGGGACTCCTATAATTCACCCCTCCACTTT,CASSEWWDSYNSPLHF
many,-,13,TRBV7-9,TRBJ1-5,TGTGCCAGCAGCTTACAGGGCGATCAGCCCCAGCATTTT,CASSLQGDQPQHF
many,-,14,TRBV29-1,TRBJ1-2,TGCAGCGTTGTAGGGTTAAGGAGTTCGAGGGGCTACACCTTC,CSVVGLRSSRGYTF
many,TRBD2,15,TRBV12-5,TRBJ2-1,TGTGCTAGTGGTCCGGGACTAGCAAGGGTCAATGAGCAGTTCTTC,CASGPGLARVNEQFF
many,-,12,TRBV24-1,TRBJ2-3,TGTGCCACCAGTGATCGCGCAGATACGCAGTATTTT,CATSDRADTQYF
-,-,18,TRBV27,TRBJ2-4,TGTGCCAGCAGTACCGTATACCCCAGGGGGGAGTCCAGAAGCATTCAGTACTTC,CASSTVYPRGESRSIQYF
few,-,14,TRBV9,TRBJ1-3,TGTGCCAGCAGTGGGGCCGAGCCGGGAAACACCATATATTTT,CASSGAEPGNTIYF
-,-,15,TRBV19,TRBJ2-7,TGTGCCAGTAGCGCCAATCGGAACCCCGACTACGAGCAGTACTTC,CASSANRNPDYEQYF
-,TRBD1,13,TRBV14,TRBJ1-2,TGTGCCAGCAGCCAAGCTAGGACAGGGGGCCTTACCTTC,CASSQARTGGLTF
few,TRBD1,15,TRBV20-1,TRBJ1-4,TGCAGTGCCAGGACAGGGGGTCCAACTAATGAAAAACTGTTTTTT,CSARTGGPTNEKLFF
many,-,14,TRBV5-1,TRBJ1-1,TGCGCCAGCAGCATTGGAGGGGGTGACACTGAAGCTTTCTTT,CASSIGGGDTEAFF
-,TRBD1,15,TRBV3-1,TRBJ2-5,TGTGCCAGCAGCTTAATCGACAGGGACGGGGCGACCCAGTACTTC,CASSLIDRDGATQYF
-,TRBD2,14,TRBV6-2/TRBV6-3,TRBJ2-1,TGTGCCAGCAGTTCCGGCGGGAGGGCCCATGAGCAGTTCTTC,CASSSGGRAHEQFF
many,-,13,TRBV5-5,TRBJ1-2,TGTGCCAGCAGCCCCGCCGGGGACTATGGCTACACCTTC,CASSPAGDYGYTF